These 8 T cell receptor beta chains came from one sample sequenced in a study of blood T cell repertoires in COVID-19. Sequenced by immunoSEQ multiplex PCR; TCRdb stores in-frame clones only, minus some. Among roughly 250,000 clones listed, 70% to 85% were seen once. The specimen sequenced was peripheral blood. The receptors were gathered from an elderly woman with acute or convalescent COVID-19.

This clone came up a few times. The chain is built from TRBV28 and TRBJ2-7, with D tentatively TRBD1 (5 bases). CDR1 and CDR2 from the germline V gene are MDHEN and SYDVKM. This CDR3 spans 15 amino acids. Trimming shortened V by 8 bases and J by 1 base, and 18 bases separated the two germline ends. This CDR3 reads CASLLRQPGSYEQYF. As DNA, the CDR3 is TGTGCCAGCCTATTGCGACAGCCGGGTTCCTACGAGCAGTACTTC.

V usage is TRBV5-8 and J usage is TRBJ1-6; the D gene is possibly TRBD1 (5 bases). The CDR3 loop spans 14 amino acids. V shed 4 bases and J shed 5 bases, with 10 bases lying between them. CDR1 is SGHTS and CDR2 is YDEGEE in the germline V gene. As DNA, the CDR3 is TGTGCCAGCAGCCCATACAGGAATAATTCACCCCTCCACTTT. Its translation: CASSPYRNNSPLHF.

The rearrangement links TRBV7-8 to TRBJ2-3; TRBD2 matches 11 bases. The germline V gene has CDR1 SGHVS and CDR2 FQNEAQ. The CDR3 consists of 15 residues. Trimming at V came to 7 bases and at J to 5 bases, leaving 8 bases not matched to a gene. The CDR3 spells CASTLASGGIDTQYF. The CDR3 region has the DNA TGTGCCAGCACCCTGGCTAGCGGGGGGATAGATACGCAGTATTTT.

The rearrangement links TRBV15 to TRBJ2-1; TRBD1 aligns across 12 bases. Germline-derived CDR1 and CDR2 are LNHNV and YYDKDF (reference sequence). This CDR3 is 16 amino acids long. V was pared by 0 bases and J by 8 bases, with 5 bases of the junction left unmatched. The CDR3 coding sequence is TGTGCCACCAGCAGAGATAAGGGACAGGGGGCTGATGAGCAGTTCTTC. This codes for CATSRDKGQGADEQFF. The variable domain in full, with the rest retrieved from reference TRBV15 and TRBJ2-1, is DAMVIQNPRYQVTQFGKPVTLSCSQTLNHNVMYWYQQKSSQAPKLLFHYYDKDFNNEADTPDNFQSRRPNTSFCFLDIRSPGLGDTAMYLCATSRDKGQGADEQFFGPGTRLTVL.

This clone has a handful of counts. The chain recombines TRBV6-5 with TRBJ2-7; TRBD1 might be the D (6 bases). Deletions cut 2 bases from V and 5 bases from J, with 10 bases between. CDR3 size: 13 residues. The germline V gene encodes CDR1 MNHEY and CDR2 SVGAGI. Here the CDR3 DNA reads TGTGCCAGCAGTTACAACAGGGCCCACGAGCAGTACTTC. Translating gives CASSYNRAHEQYF.

This chain connects TRBV28 to TRBJ1-2; D is possibly TRBD1 (6 bases). CDR1 and CDR2 (germline): MDHEN, SYDVKM. V was trimmed by 6 bases and J by 4 bases, leaving 24 bases between them. The CDR3 loop spans 17 amino acids. In nucleotides, the CDR3 is TGTGCCAGCAGAACAACGATCGCAGGGGCGGAAGGCTATGGCTACACCTTC. Translated: CASRTTIAGAEGYGYTF.

The gene calls are TRBV6-5 and TRBJ1-6; D is unresolved. The V gene lost 6 bases and the J gene lost 0 bases, with 9 bases spanning the gap. Per germline, CDR1 MNHEY and CDR2 SVGAGI. CDR3 length: 15 residues. The DNA of the CDR3 is TGTGCCAGCAGGGACGGGAGCTCCTATAATTCACCCCTCCACTTT. Translation gives CASRDGSSYNSPLHF.

The chain combines TRBV10-3 with TRBJ2-1, with 7 bases lining up with TRBD2. CDR1 and CDR2 (germline): ENHRY, SYGVKD. The length of the CDR3 is 16 residues. The J segment lost 4 bases and the V segment lost 6 bases, leaving 12 bases of the junction unmatched. The CDR3 coding sequence is TGTGCCATCAGGGGCGACAGCGGGGATACGTACAATGAGCAGTTCTTC. Its translation: CAIRGDSGDTYNEQFF.